This TCR beta chain stems from a study of regulatory T cells in long-lasting Graves disease. Researchers made TCR beta libraries by using iRepertoire HTBI primers and running Arm-PCR on CDR3 regions. TCRdb reprocessed the multiplex PCR reads via MiXCR and lists one record per CDR3 protein. The table includes about 470,000 distinct CDR3 sequences, around 21% detected once. Stated time point: persistent/refractory GD, antithyroid drugs over 5 years with positive TRAb. PBMC RNA was the source of the TCR library. This clonotype was seen more than once but under ten times. The source material was peripheral blood mononuclear cells (PBMCs), sampled when the disease was refractory, from a patient treated with antithyroid drugs. This TCR derives from a female donor with Graves disease.

CDR3 in amino acids: CACAIGNTIYF. In DNA, the CDR3 is TGTGCCTGCGCGATTGGAAACACCATATATTTT. The rearrangement links TRBV30 to TRBJ1-3, with D uncertain. Germline loops: CDR1 GTSNPN, CDR2 SVGIG (reference sequence). CDR3 length equals 11 residues. The germline V and J ends were trimmed by 6 bases and 3 bases, with 6 bases remaining between them.